Only one count was recorded for the clone carrying this TCR beta chain. Germline CDR1 is GTSNPN and CDR2 is SVGIG (reference sequence). The CDR3 totals 16 residues. V lost 1 base and J lost 9, with 25 bases in between. The data derive from a study of blood T cell repertoires in COVID-19. Repertoires were generated with immunoSEQ multiplex PCR, while TCRdb's copy carries only in-frame clones and drops some. The table shows about 300,000 clones, with around 86% occurring only once. The sample comprised PBMCs or T cells enriched from blood (not recorded which). This chain joins TRBV30 and TRBJ2-7; tentatively, D is TRBD1 (6 bases). The origin of this receptor is a woman in her 40s who had recovered from COVID-19. DNA of the CDR3: TGTGCCTGGAGTGCTCCCGGGGCCACAGGGTTATCCAGGCAGTACTTC. This codes for CAWSAPGATGLSRQYF.